The TCR beta chain described here comes from a study of blood T cell repertoires in COVID-19. Seattle-derived patients entered the study during active infection and were followed longitudinally. In the original processing: Amplification of reference gene primers was used by the study to estimate nucleated cell counts. Clones were sequenced by immunoSEQ multiplex PCR, and TCRdb holds only the in-frame ones, with some missing. V, J and clone size are taken as reported in that table, and D and trimming were inferred from the DNA itself. Among hundreds of thousands of clones listed, around 92% were seen once. Germline loops: CDR1 MDHEN, CDR2 SYDVKM. The length of the CDR3 is 13 residues. V was shortened by 8 bases and J by 5 bases, with 15 bases between the two germline ends.

This chain uses TRBV28 with TRBJ1-2; tentatively, D is TRBD1 (5 bases). The source is a woman in her twenties or thirties with COVID-19, enrolled during active disease. The sample was peripheral blood. This chain's CDR3 is CASGFGGWYGYTF. CDR3 nucleotides: TGTGCCAGCGGCTTCGGGGGATGGTATGGCTACACCTTC.